This T cell receptor beta chain derives from a study of T-cell memory formation after mild COVID-19. For the study at large: The study found TCR clusters largely donor specific.

Findings of the study overall: The study detected some responding clones in pre-infection memory, suggesting cross-reactive memory joined. The SARS-CoV-2 specificity of second-wave clones reaching peak at day 37 remained unverified.

After 5'RACE with constant-segment primers, TCR alpha and TCR beta cDNA libraries carrying sample barcodes and UMIs were obtained. TCRdb re-called the 5' RACE reads with MiXCR, one entry per CDR3 protein. The sample gives around 390,000 distinct CDR3 sequences, about a sixth of which show up once; 20% to 25% is in the top ten. Per germline, CDR1 SGHVS and CDR2 FQNEAQ. Losses at the gene ends were 4 bases for V and 1 base for J; bases not matched to a gene: 1. This CDR3 comprises 16 residues. Notes on this clonotype: Antigen specificity is unknown.

The TCR was taken from a man younger than 35 who had mild COVID-19 (a few samples of this study predate the infection). Cell type and time point are not known. Sequenced: PBMCs or a T cell subset sorted from them (not recorded which). This chain uses TRBV7-8 with TRBJ2-5; the match to TRBD2 covers 15 bases. The CDR3 loop is CASSWTSGGAQETQYF. The CDR3 DNA reads TGTGCCAGCAGCTGGACTAGCGGGGGGGCCCAAGAGACCCAGTACTTC.